This TCR beta chain was observed in a study of brain T cells in children with intractable seizures. Some clones are missing from TCRdb's copy, which holds only in-frame ones; the method was immunoSEQ multiplex PCR. The sample yields about 340,000 clones, 93% seen once. Sample time point: blood from clinic visit 5 months post-surgery; TSC patient then seizure free. Sequencing was limited to surgery cases with top T cell transcript signatures in brain tissue. The clonotype comes from a boy younger than two with tuberous sclerosis and intractable seizures. The source was peripheral blood, collected more than 4 months after surgery.

CDR3 protein: CASSSPGQDGNTEAFF. DNA for the CDR3: TGTGCCAGCAGCTCGCCGGGACAGGATGGGAACACTGAAGCTTTCTTT. The chain recombines TRBV12-1 with TRBJ1-1; TRBD1, the D gene given by the table, was not confirmed from the DNA. TRBV12-1 is termed a pseudogene. This CDR3 is built from 16 residues.